The 8 T cell receptor beta chains presented below share a single source sample, sequenced in a study of T-cell memory formation after mild COVID-19. TCRdb passed the 5' RACE reads through MiXCR, listing each CDR3 protein once. The sample lists approximately 500,000 distinct CDR3 sequences; approximately 25% were seen once. Input material: PBMCs or a T cell subset sorted from them (not recorded which). The receptors come from an adult woman who had mild COVID-19 (a few samples of this study predate the infection). Cell type and time point are not known.

The chain has TRBV4-1 and TRBJ2-7, with D maybe TRBD2 (5 bases). V lost 4 bases to trimming and J lost 7 bases, with 20 bases between them. The germline V gene encodes CDR1 MGHRA and CDR2 YSYEKL. The CDR3 length is 15 residues. The CDR3 protein is CASSRTGITLGEQYF. The DNA of the CDR3 is TGCGCCAGCAGCCGAACCGGGATCACCCTCGGGGAGCAGTACTTC.

This clonotype was detected only a few times. The V and J genes are TRBV5-4 and TRBJ2-2; a weak D match, TRBD2 (5 bases). The CDR3 runs 12 residues. Germline CDR1 is SGHNT and CDR2 is YYREEE (reference sequence). V lost 3 bases, J lost 5 bases, and 5 bases lay in between. CDR3 DNA sequence: TGTGCCAGCAGCTGGAGGACCGGGGAGCTGTTTTTT. Protein sequence: CASSWRTGELFF.

This chain links TRBV20-1 with TRBJ1-1; 8 nucleotides line up with TRBD1. Trimming took 3 bases from V and 4 from J; bases not matched to a gene: 10. The germline V gene has CDR1 DFQATT and CDR2 SNEGSKA (reference sequence). The CDR3 is 15 amino acids. CDR3 residues: CSASKAGGPSTEAFF. CDR3 DNA: TGCAGTGCTAGTAAGGCAGGGGGCCCCAGCACTGAAGCTTTCTTT.

This clonotype was seen a few times. The rearrangement links TRBV7-3 to TRBJ2-2; 12 bases agree with TRBD2. The germline gives CDR1 SGHTA, CDR2 FQGTGA. Unmatched junction bases numbered 4, after V lost 5 bases and J lost 0 bases. This CDR3 has 17 amino acids. Written as DNA, the CDR3 is TGTGCCAGCAGCCTACTAGCGGGGGGCCCGAACACCGGGGAGCTGTTTTTT. This gives the protein CASSLLAGGPNTGELFF. Supplemented by reference TRBV7-3 and TRBJ2-2, the full variable domain reads GAGVSQTPSNKVTEKGKYVELRCDPISGHTALYWYRQSLGQGPEFLIYFQGTGAADDSGLPNDRFFAVRPEGSVSTLKIQRTERGDSAVYLCASSLLAGGPNTGELFFGEGSRLTVL.

The count of this clonotype is one. The rearrangement joins TRBV20-1 to TRBJ2-1; a possible D gene is TRBD2 (6 bases). V was cut by 1 base and J by 5 bases, with 18 bases left in between. CDR1 is DFQATT, CDR2 SNEGSKA, per germline (reference sequence). The length of the CDR3 is 16 residues. For the CDR3, the DNA is TGCAGTGCTAGAGCCCGTCGGCGGGCGGGACACAATGAGCAGTTCTTC. The encoded protein is CSARARRRAGHNEQFF.

This clonotype showed up just once. The CDR3 region is CASSLFGWRNTIYF. The DNA for the CDR3 is TGCGCCAGCAGCTTATTCGGTTGGAGAAACACCATATATTTT. V usage is TRBV5-1 and J usage is TRBJ1-3; D gene ambiguous. The CDR3 totals 14 residues. V dropped 2 bases and J dropped 5 bases, with 11 bases sitting between them. CDR1 SGHRS and CDR2 YFSETQ come from the germline V gene.

The CDR3 protein is CASSPQGSETQYF. The CDR3 DNA is TGTGCCAGCAGCCCCCAGGGGTCGGAGACCCAGTACTTC. V gene TRBV3-1 combines with J gene TRBJ2-5, with D possibly matching TRBD1 (6 bases). The CDR3 sequence is 13 residues long. V gave up 4 bases and J gave up 5 bases, with 11 bases separating them. Per the germline V gene, CDR1 is LGHDT and CDR2 is YNNKEL (reference sequence).

The chain is built from TRBV27 and TRBJ2-2; 11 bases fit TRBD1. V lost 8 bases, J lost 6 bases, and 2 bases stayed unmatched. The CDR3 sequence is 13 residues long. Germline V gene sequence: CDR1 MNHEY, CDR2 SMNVEV (reference sequence). This chain's CDR3 is CASWTGGPGELFF. The CDR3, as DNA: TGTGCCAGCTGGACAGGGGGCCCCGGGGAGCTGTTTTTT.